The rows below give T cell receptor beta chains drawn from one sample of a study of vaccination effects on CD4 cells after COVID-19. Sequencing used immunoSEQ multiplex PCR; TCRdb keeps in-frame clones, though not all of them. Here the sample spans roughly 59,000 clones, roughly 78% being singletons. Their antigen targets remain unknown. The sample consisted of CD4+ T cells from PBMCs cultured with HCoV-OC43 spike peptides, taken after COVID-19 vaccination. These receptors came from a human donor who received a COVID-19 vaccine. The CDR3 runs from the conserved cysteine through the conserved F or W. D genes are given only for firm matches. Size is stated for part of the rows, as once, few or many counts, or as a class when the clone is expanded.

TRBJ2-5	TRBV19	TRBD1	NA	CASSTTGWETQYF	TGTGCCAGTAGCACGACAGGGTGGGAGACCCAGTACTTC
TRBJ1-2	TRBV11-2	NA	NA	CASSSRTNSEAGYTF	TGTGCCAGCAGCTCCCGAACGAACTCAGAAGCGGGCTACACCTTC
TRBJ1-2	TRBV4-3	NA	NA	CASSQDSLVFGGYTF	TGCGCCAGCAGCCAAGATTCGTTGGTTTTCGGTGGCTACACCTTC
TRBJ2-3	TRBV6-5	NA	once	CASSSVRGRTDTQYF	TGTGCCAGCAGTTCGGTCAGGGGGAGGACAGATACGCAGTATTTT
TRBJ1-1	TRBV20-1	NA	once	CSAGPATEAFF	TGCAGTGCGGGACCCGCCACTGAAGCTTTCTTT
TRBJ1-1	TRBV2	NA	few	CASMPDGARNTEAFF	TGTGCCAGCATGCCGGATGGGGCTAGGAACACTGAAGCTTTCTTT
TRBJ2-5	TRBV3-1/TRBV3-2	NA	NA	CASSQDLQRIETQYF	TGTGCCAGCAGCCAAGACCTGCAAAGGATAGAGACCCAGTACTTC
TRBJ2-5	TRBV25-1	NA	NA	CASTRGRGRETQYF	TGTGCCAGCACTAGGGGCAGGGGCAGAGAGACCCAGTACTTC
TRBJ2-5	TRBV7-3	NA	NA	CASSRGSGGPQETQYF	TGTGCCAGCAGCCGAGGATCGGGGGGCCCTCAAGAGACCCAGTACTTC
TRBJ1-6	TRBV9	NA	NA	CASSVVTGGSPLHF	TGTGCCAGCAGCGTAGTTACAGGTGGTTCACCCCTCCACTTT
TRBJ1-2	TRBV18	NA	NA	CASSPLDEGGYTF	TGTGCCAGCTCACCACTTGACGAGGGTGGCTACACCTTC
TRBJ1-5	TRBV4-1	NA	few	CASSQRSGEVFPNQPQHF	TGCGCCAGCAGCCAGAGGTCGGGTGAGGTCTTTCCCAATCAGCCCCAGCATTTT
TRBJ1-4	TRBV5-5	NA	once	CASSLERGFGEKLFF	TGTGCCAGCAGCTTGGAGAGGGGGTTCGGAGAAAAACTGTTTTTT
TRBJ2-3	TRBV5-6	NA	NA	CASTLGGNTQYF	TGTGCCAGCACCTTAGGCGGAAATACGCAGTATTTT
TRBJ2-3	TRBV11-1	NA	few	CASRQLTDTQYF	TGTGCCAGCAGGCAACTCACAGATACGCAGTATTTT
TRBJ2-5	TRBV10-1	TRBD2	NA	CASSESLAGGQETQYF	TGCGCCAGCAGTGAGTCGCTGGCGGGGGGCCAAGAGACCCAGTACTTC
TRBJ1-3	TRBV7-2	TRBD1	NA	CASSLVRTGGNTIYF	TGTGCCAGCAGCTTAGTGAGGACAGGGGGAAACACCATATATTTT
TRBJ1-2	TRBV2	TRBD1	NA	CASQGANYGYTF	TGTGCCAGCCAGGGGGCTAACTATGGCTACACCTTC
TRBJ1-6	TRBV12-3/TRBV12-4	TRBD1	NA	CASSRQGNSPLHF	TGTGCCAGCAGTAGACAGGGGAATTCACCCCTCCACTTT
TRBJ2-5	TRBV12-3/TRBV12-4	NA	NA	CASSFYETQYF	TGTGCCAGCAGTTTCTACGAGACCCAGTACTTC
TRBJ2-5	TRBV5-1	NA	NA	CASSLSRGAETQYF	TGCGCCAGCAGCTTGTCTAGGGGTGCAGAGACCCAGTACTTC
TRBJ2-5	TRBV2	NA	NA	CASSVGEETQYF	TGTGCCAGCAGTGTGGGGGAAGAGACCCAGTACTTC
TRBJ2-1	TRBV29-1	NA	NA	CSVVPGFASSGRAQFF	TGCAGCGTTGTACCCGGGTTCGCGTCCAGTGGGCGAGCGCAGTTCTTC
TRBJ2-5	TRBV3-1/TRBV3-2	TRBD2	once	CASSPLRGGQETQYF	TGTGCCAGCAGCCCTCTACGGGGGGGCCAAGAGACCCAGTACTTC
TRBJ1-1	TRBV5-1	NA	once	CASSYDRNTEAFF	TGCGCCAGCAGCTACGACAGGAACACTGAAGCTTTCTTT
TRBJ2-1	TRBV7-2	NA	NA	CASSRGAWQFF	TGTGCCAGCAGCCGCGGGGCTTGGCAGTTCTTC
TRBJ2-5	TRBV6-5	TRBD2	NA	CASSPRGGVETQYF	TGTGCCAGCAGTCCACGCGGGGGAGTAGAGACCCAGTACTTC
TRBJ1-2	TRBV5-5	NA	NA	CASSTANYGYTF	TGTGCCAGCAGCACCGCTAACTATGGCTACACCTTC
TRBJ1-1	TRBV5-1	NA	NA	CASSLGTQGDEAFF	TGCGCCAGCAGCTTGGGAACACAAGGGGATGAAGCTTTCTTT
TRBJ1-2	TRBV5-1	NA	NA	CASSLAPWDNYGYTF	TGCGCCAGCAGCTTGGCCCCATGGGATAACTATGGCTACACCTTC
TRBJ1-4	TRBV27	NA	NA	CASSLRRNEKLFF	TGTGCCAGCAGTTTAAGGAGAAATGAAAAACTGTTTTTT
TRBJ2-2	TRBV6-5	TRBD2	NA	CASSGGAAGELFF	TGTGCCAGCAGCGGGGGGGCAGCCGGGGAGCTGTTTTTT
TRBJ1-3	TRBV11-2	NA	NA	CASSPTKIQSSGNTIYF	TGTGCCAGCAGCCCTACCAAGATACAGAGCTCTGGAAACACCATATATTTT
TRBJ2-6	TRBV6-5	NA	NA	CASSYFLLGGANVLTF	TGTGCCAGCAGTTACTTTTTACTTGGGGGGGCCAACGTCCTGACTTTC
TRBJ1-6	TRBV29-1	NA	few	CSAQENYNSPLHF	TGCAGCGCGCAGGAAAACTATAATTCACCCCTCCACTTT
TRBJ1-5	TRBV2	NA	once	CASSGINQPQHF	TGTGCCAGCAGTGGGATCAATCAGCCCCAGCATTTT
TRBJ1-1	TRBV2	NA	few	CASSDRARNTEAFF	TGTGCCAGCAGTGACAGGGCACGAAACACTGAAGCTTTCTTT
TRBJ1-5	TRBV6-5	NA	NA	CASMGQGNQPQHF	TGTGCCAGCATGGGGCAGGGCAATCAGCCCCAGCATTTT
TRBJ1-3	TRBV6-6	NA	NA	CASSLHDSRDTIYF	TGTGCCAGCAGTCTTCATGATTCACGGGACACCATATATTTT
TRBJ1-6	TRBV6-6	NA	few	CASSPFLGALNSPLHF	TGTGCCAGCAGTCCATTTCTCGGGGCCCTAAATTCACCCCTCCACTTT
TRBJ1-2	TRBV9	NA	NA	CASSAPWETRGYTF	TGTGCCAGCAGCGCCCCTTGGGAGACTAGAGGCTACACCTTC
TRBJ1-1	TRBV18	TRBD1	few	CASSPQGANTEAFF	TGTGCCAGCTCACCACAGGGGGCGAACACTGAAGCTTTCTTT